The clone carrying this T cell receptor (beta chain) was found a few times. These data belong to a study of OX40 agonist ivuxolimab in advanced cancers. Study summary: Eligibility rules accepted prior anti-PD-1, anti-PD-L1 or anti-CTLA-4 therapy, and over 30% had some. There were three patients with partial responses, one having hepatocellular carcinoma and two cutaneous melanoma.

Trimming shortened V by 0 bases and J by 5 bases, and 10 bases separated the two germline ends. Per germline, CDR1 SQVTM and CDR2 ANQGSEA. The CDR3 spans 13 residues. TCRdb keeps only in-frame clones here, not all; method: immunoSEQ multiplex PCR. The repertoire holds just over 90,000 clones, with 92% as singletons. This sequence joins TRBV29-1 and TRBJ1-1; D gene uncertain. Sequenced here: CD4+ or CD8+ T cells sorted from blood, sampled in a trial of the OX40 agonist ivuxolimab. This sequence originates from an adult with an advanced solid tumor such as melanoma, head and neck, liver or kidney cancer. The CDR3 DNA is TGCAGCGTTGAAGACCCGCGGTGGACTGAAGCTTTCTTT. Amino acid sequence: CSVEDPRWTEAFF.